This T cell receptor beta chain stems from a study of blood T cells in healthy people across ages. Comments on this clonotype: Its matching antigen is unknown.

Every participating donor contributed 7.5 to 10 milliliters of peripheral blood through a draw. Combining a sample-barcoded 5' primer with a J-beta primer mix, a second PCR ran for roughly 7 to 11 cycles. Via MiXCR, TCRdb re-called the 5' RACE reads, giving one row per CDR3 protein. The sample records roughly 1.9 million distinct CDR3 sequences, roughly two fifths being singletons. Overall study findings and caveats: More naive CD4+ cells and higher diversity were found in long-lived than in aged donors.

The V gene's germline CDR1 is SNHLY and CDR2 FYNNEI. This CDR3 comprises 17 residues. V was shortened by 6 bases and J by 9 bases, with 24 bases between the two germline ends. The clonotype originates from a human donor in good health. The chain links TRBV2 to TRBJ1-6; the D gene is possibly TRBD1 (5 bases). The sequenced material came from blood. For the CDR3, the DNA is TGTGCCAGCAGCCTAGATTCCGGGACGGAATTTAGTTCACCCCTCCACTTT. Translated: CASSLDSGTEFSSPLHF.